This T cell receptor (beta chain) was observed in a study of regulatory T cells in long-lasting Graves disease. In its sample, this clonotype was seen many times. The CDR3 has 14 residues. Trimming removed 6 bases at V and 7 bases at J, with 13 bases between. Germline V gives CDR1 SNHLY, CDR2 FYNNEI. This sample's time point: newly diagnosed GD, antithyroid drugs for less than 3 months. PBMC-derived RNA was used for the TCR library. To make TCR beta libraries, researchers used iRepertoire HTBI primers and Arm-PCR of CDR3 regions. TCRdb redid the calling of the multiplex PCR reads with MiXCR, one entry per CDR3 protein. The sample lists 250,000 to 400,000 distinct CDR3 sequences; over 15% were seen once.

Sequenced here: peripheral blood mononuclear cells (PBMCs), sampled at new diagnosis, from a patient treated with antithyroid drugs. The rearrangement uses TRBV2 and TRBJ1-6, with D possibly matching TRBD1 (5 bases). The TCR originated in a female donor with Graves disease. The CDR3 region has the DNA TGTGCCAGCAGGGGGGACGGCGGAAATTCACCCCTCCACTTT. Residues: CASRGDGGNSPLHF.